The clone carrying this TCR beta chain has a handful of counts. As yet, its antigen is unknown. Germline loops: CDR1 SGHTA, CDR2 FQGNSA. The CDR3 length is 14 residues. Trimming took 10 bases from V and 0 from J, leaving 13 bases between them. TCRdb processed the RT-PCR reads anew with MiXCR; each CDR3 protein has one entry. The data hold about 520,000 distinct CDR3 sequences, with approximately 24% observed a single time. This sample stems from a study of response to subunit inactivated influenza vaccine. Whole-study results and caveats: That few new T cells are recruited by each seasonal influenza vaccination was the authors' suggestion.

The sequences come from CD4+ T cells sorted from PBMCs, collected 4 to 6 days after vaccination. The rearrangement uses TRBV7-2 and TRBJ2-1; D not certain. This sequence originates from a man aged 45-60 years who received an inactivated influenza vaccine. The chain's CDR3 is CATAEIDSYNEQFF. CDR3 DNA: TGTGCCACGGCAGAGATTGACTCCTACAATGAGCAGTTCTTC.